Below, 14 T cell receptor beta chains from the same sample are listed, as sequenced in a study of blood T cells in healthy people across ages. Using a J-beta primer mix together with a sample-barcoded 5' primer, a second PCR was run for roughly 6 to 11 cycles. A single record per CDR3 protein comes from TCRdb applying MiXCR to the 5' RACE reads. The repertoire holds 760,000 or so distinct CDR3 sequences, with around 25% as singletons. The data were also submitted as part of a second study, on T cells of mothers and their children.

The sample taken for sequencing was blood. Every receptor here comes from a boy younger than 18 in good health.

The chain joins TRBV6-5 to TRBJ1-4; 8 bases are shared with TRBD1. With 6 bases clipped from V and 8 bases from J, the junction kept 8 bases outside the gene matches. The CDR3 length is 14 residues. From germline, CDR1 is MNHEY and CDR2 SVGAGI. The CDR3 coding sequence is TGTGCCAGCAGAATCGACAGGGGAGGGGAAAAACTGTTTTTT. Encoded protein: CASRIDRGGEKLFF.

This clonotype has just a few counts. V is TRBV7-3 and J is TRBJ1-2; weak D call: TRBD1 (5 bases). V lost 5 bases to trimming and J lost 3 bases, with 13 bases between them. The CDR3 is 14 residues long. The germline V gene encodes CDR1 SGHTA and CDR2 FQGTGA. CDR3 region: CASSPGGTDYGYTF. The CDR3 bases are TGTGCCAGCAGCCCAGGCGGGACGGACTATGGCTACACCTTC.

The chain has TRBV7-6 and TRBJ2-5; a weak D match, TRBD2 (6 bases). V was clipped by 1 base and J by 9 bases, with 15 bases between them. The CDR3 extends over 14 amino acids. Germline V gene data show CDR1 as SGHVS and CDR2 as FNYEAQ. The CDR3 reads CASSLVEGQGAQYF. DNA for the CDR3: TGTGCCAGCAGCTTAGTGGAGGGTCAGGGAGCCCAGTACTTC.

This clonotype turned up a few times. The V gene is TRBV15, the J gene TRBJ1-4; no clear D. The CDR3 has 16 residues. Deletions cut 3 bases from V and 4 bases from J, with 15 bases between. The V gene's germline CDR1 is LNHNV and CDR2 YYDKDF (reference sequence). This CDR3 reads CATSSTDTASNEKLFF. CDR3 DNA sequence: TGTGCCACCAGCAGCACTGACACCGCTAGTAATGAAAAACTGTTTTTT.

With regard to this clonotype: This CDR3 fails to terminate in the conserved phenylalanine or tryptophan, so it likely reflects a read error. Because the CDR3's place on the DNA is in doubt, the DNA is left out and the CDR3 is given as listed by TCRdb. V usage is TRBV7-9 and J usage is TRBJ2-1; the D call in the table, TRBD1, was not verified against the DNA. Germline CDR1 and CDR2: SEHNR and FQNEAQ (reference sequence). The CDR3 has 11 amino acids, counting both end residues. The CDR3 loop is CASSLGQGTFL.

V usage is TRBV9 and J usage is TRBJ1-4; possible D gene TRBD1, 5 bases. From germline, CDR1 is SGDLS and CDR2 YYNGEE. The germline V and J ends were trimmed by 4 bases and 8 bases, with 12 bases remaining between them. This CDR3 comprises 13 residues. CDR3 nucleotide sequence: TGTGCCAGCAGCTCCGGGACGCTGGAAAAACTGTTTTTT. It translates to CASSSGTLEKLFF.

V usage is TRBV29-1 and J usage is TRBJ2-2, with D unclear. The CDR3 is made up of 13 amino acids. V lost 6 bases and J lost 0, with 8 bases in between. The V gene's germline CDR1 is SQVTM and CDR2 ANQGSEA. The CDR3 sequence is CSVVSPNTGELFF. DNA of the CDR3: TGCAGCGTGGTCTCCCCGAACACCGGGGAGCTGTTTTTT.

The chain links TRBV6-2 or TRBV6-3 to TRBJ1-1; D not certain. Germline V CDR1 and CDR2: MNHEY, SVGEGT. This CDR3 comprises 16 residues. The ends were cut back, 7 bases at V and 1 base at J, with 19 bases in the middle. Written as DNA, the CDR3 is TGTGCCAGCATCACACTGGGAGAGGTCGGGAACACTGAAGCTTTCTTT. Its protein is CASITLGEVGNTEAFF.

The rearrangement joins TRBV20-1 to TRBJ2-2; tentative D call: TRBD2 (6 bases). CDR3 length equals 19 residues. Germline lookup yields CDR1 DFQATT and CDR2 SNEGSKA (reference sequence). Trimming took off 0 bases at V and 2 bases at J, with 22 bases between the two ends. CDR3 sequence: CSAREISGGRLLNTGELFF. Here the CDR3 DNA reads TGCAGTGCTAGAGAAATTAGCGGCGGTCGCCTCCTAAACACCGGGGAGCTGTTTTTT.

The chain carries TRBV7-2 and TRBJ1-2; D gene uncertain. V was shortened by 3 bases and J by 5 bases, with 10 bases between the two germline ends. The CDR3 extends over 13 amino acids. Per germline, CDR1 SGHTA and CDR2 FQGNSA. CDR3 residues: CASSLSRQYGYTF. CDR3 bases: TGTGCCAGCAGCTTGTCCAGGCAGTATGGCTACACCTTC.

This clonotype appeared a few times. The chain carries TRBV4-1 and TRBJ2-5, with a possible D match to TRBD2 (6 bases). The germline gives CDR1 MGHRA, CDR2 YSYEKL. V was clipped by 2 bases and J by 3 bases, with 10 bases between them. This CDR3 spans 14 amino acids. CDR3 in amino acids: CASSQTSYKETQYF. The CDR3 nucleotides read TGCGCCAGCAGCCAAACTAGCTACAAAGAGACCCAGTACTTC.

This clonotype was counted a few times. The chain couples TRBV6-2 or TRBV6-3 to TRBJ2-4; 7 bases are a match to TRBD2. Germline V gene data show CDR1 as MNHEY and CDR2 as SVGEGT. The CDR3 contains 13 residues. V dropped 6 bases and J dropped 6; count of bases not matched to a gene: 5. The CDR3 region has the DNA TGTGCCAGCAGCCCACCGGGGGGAAACATTCAGTACTTC. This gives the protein CASSPPGGNIQYF.

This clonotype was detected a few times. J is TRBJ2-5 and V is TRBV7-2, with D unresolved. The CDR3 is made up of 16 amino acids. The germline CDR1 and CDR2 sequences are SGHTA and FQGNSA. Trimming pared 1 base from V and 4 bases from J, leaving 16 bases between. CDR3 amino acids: CASSLVDEALGETQYF. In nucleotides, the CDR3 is TGTGCCAGCAGCTTAGTTGACGAAGCCTTGGGAGAGACCCAGTACTTC.

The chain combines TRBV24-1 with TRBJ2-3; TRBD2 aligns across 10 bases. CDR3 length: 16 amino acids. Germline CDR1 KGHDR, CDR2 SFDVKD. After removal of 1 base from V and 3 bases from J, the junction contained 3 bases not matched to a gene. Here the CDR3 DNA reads TGTGCCACCAGTGATTTAGTAGCGGGAGGAACAGATACGCAGTATTTT. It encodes CATSDLVAGGTDTQYF.